This TCR beta chain comes out of a study of T cells in Graves' hyperthyroidism and ophthalmopathy. The wider study: Once the initial diagnosis was made, peripheral blood was obtained before any treatment.

From RNA transcripts, TCR beta CDR3 regions were amplified. HTBI primers were employed in a first-round RT-PCR of the TCR CDR3. One entry per CDR3 protein, called by TCRdb with MiXCR from the multiplex PCR reads. The sample has some 500,000 distinct CDR3 sequences; approximately 16% are singletons. General study results and limits: Progression to ophthalmopathy was predicted a median of roughly 6.6 months early.

Losses at the gene ends were 7 bases for V and 10 bases for J; bases not matched to a gene: 12. The CDR3 contains 14 residues. The V gene's germline CDR1 is MNHEY and CDR2 SVGEGT. This clonotype was found many times. Its matching antigen is unknown. Fresh peripheral blood, 10 ml, yielded the PBMCs. The sample consisted of blood. This TCR derives from a woman in her twenties or thirties with Graves' ophthalmopathy. V gene TRBV6-2 or TRBV6-3 combines with J gene TRBJ2-3; 9 positions agree with TRBD2. CDR3 bases: TGTGCCAGCACTAGCGGGACCACGAAAGACGCGCAGTATTTT. This codes for CASTSGTTKDAQYF.